This entry is about one T cell receptor (beta chain). The CDR3 is 13 amino acids. V gave up 3 bases and J gave up 6 bases; unmatched junction bases: 5. Germline V gene sequence: CDR1 GTSNPN, CDR2 SVGIG (reference sequence). These data originate in a study of blood T cell repertoires in COVID-19. Seattle's enrolled individuals joined amid active infection and were then monitored longitudinally. Produced via immunoSEQ multiplex PCR; TCRdb's table is partial and in-frame only. The sample consists of around 340,000 clones, roughly nine tenths of them appearing once. V and J are TRBV30 and TRBJ1-1, with TRBD1 matching over 9 bases. This receptor was identified in a woman aged 55-70 years with COVID-19, enrolled during active disease. The sample taken for sequencing was peripheral blood. This chain's CDR3 is CAWSTGGAAEAFF. The CDR3 DNA sequence: TGTGCCTGGAGCACAGGGGGCGCAGCTGAAGCTTTCTTT.